The clone carrying this T cell receptor (beta chain) has a count of ten or more. Amplified TCR beta CDR3 regions derived from RNA transcripts. With the HTBI primer set, the TCR CDR3 went through a first round of RT-PCR. From the multiplex PCR reads, TCRdb called clonotypes with MiXCR, one entry per CDR3 protein. This table has around 450,000 distinct CDR3 sequences, 15% to 18% appearing once. This entry comes from a study of T cells in Graves' hyperthyroidism and ophthalmopathy. This CDR3 has 15 residues. Germline CDR1 DFQATT, CDR2 SNEGSKA (reference sequence). V lost 1 base, J lost 2 bases, and 5 bases stayed unmatched.

Sequenced material: blood. J is TRBJ1-5 and V is TRBV20-1, with 7 bases aligning to TRBD1. The sequence was collected from a woman aged 18-35 years with Graves' hyperthyroidism. CDR3 region: CSARGRTGRNQPQHF. In DNA, the CDR3 is TGCAGTGCTAGAGGCCGGACAGGACGCAATCAGCCCCAGCATTTT.